These 32 T cell receptor beta chains share one sample of origin, sequenced in a study of cytomegalovirus exposure and HLA in healthy donors (dated by TCRdb to the late 2010s). The protocol used for the library was the immunoSEQ multiplex PCR assay. The multiplex PCR relied on a mix of 60 forward primers for TCR Vbeta segments and 13 reverse primers for TCR Jbeta segments. Here the immuneACCESS table is served through TCRdb, limited to in-frame sequences with V and J called. Missing clones are a known gap in these copies; in checked studies unresolved V genes cover under half, and the rest lacks a known reason. The sample table contains approximately 180,000 clones; only one count was recorded for approximately 70% of them. The top ten constitute approximately 1.8% of the sample. The specimen sequenced was PBMCs. The receptors were sampled from a woman aged 25 to 45 in good health and CMV-seronegative.

V and J are TRBV19 and TRBJ1-1, with 8 bases that match TRBD1. Germline-derived CDR1 and CDR2 are LNHDA and SQIVND (reference sequence). With V trimmed by 4 bases and J by 6 bases, 7 bases remained unmatched. The CDR3 runs to 14 residues. The CDR3 spells CASSTQGAQAEAFF. The CDR3 DNA reads as TGTGCCAGTAGTACTCAGGGGGCGCAGGCTGAAGCTTTCTTT. The complete variable domain, with remaining parts taken from reference TRBV19 and TRBJ1-1, reads DGGITQSPKYLFRKEGQNVTLSCEQNLNHDAMYWYRQDPGQGLRLIYYSQIVNDFQKGDIAEGYSVSREKKESFPLTVTSAQKNPTAFYLCASSTQGAQAEAFFGQGTRLTVV.

CDR3 nucleotide sequence: TGTGCCAGCAGCCACAGGGCAGGCTCCTACAATGAGCAGTTCTTC. As protein: CASSHRAGSYNEQFF. This rearrangement joins TRBV7-9 to TRBJ2-1; the D gene is possibly TRBD1 (6 bases). The germline V gene has CDR1 SEHNR and CDR2 FQNEAQ (reference sequence). This CDR3 is built from 15 residues. V was cut by 5 bases and J by 0 bases, with 11 bases left in between. The full variable domain, with the rest looked up from reference TRBV7-9 and TRBJ2-1, is DTGVSQNPRHKITKRGQNVTFRCDPISEHNRLYWYRQTLGQGPEFLTYFQNEAQLEKSRLLSDRFSAERPKGSFSTLEIQRTEQGDSAMYLCASSHRAGSYNEQFFGPGTRLTVL.

This chain links TRBV5-4 with TRBJ2-5, with 7 bases matching TRBD1. CDR1 SGHNT and CDR2 YYREEE come from the germline V gene (reference sequence). The V and J ends lost 3 bases and 5 bases, in that order; junction bases with no gene match: 10. This CDR3 contains 15 residues. The CDR3 region has the DNA TGTGCCAGCAGCTCAGGACAGGCGGCATTGGAGACCCAGTACTTC. It specifies CASSSGQAALETQYF.

The gene calls are TRBV19 and TRBJ2-5, with no clear D. Germline loops: CDR1 LNHDA, CDR2 SQIVND (reference sequence). The CDR3 contains 11 residues. V dropped 8 bases and J dropped 3 bases, with 7 bases sitting between them. CDR3 DNA: TGTGCCAGTCAGGTTGAAGAGACCCAGTACTTC. Translation: CASQVEETQYF.

The V call is TRBV29-1, the J call TRBJ2-1; 7 bases are a match to TRBD1. This CDR3 region has 14 residues. V lost 5 bases to trimming and J lost 3 bases; unmatched junction nucleotides: 7. Germline CDR1 SQVTM, CDR2 ANQGSEA. CDR3 DNA sequence: TGCAGCGTTCTCCAGGGGGTTTTCTACAATGAGCAGTTCTTC. Translated, it gives CSVLQGVFYNEQFF.

The CDR3 here is CASSPGQVYEQYF. Here the CDR3 DNA reads TGTGCCAGTAGTCCGGGACAAGTCTACGAGCAGTACTTC. V usage is TRBV19 and J usage is TRBJ2-7; perhaps TRBD1 as D (6 bases). V was shortened by 5 bases and J by 3 bases, with 11 bases between the two germline ends. CDR1 is LNHDA and CDR2 is SQIVND in the germline V gene (reference sequence). The CDR3 is 13 amino acids.

The V gene is TRBV6-6, the J gene TRBJ1-5; no firm D call. The V gene lost 0 bases and the J gene lost 2 bases, with 11 bases spanning the gap. CDR1 and CDR2 from the germline V gene are MNHNY and SVGAGI (reference sequence). The length of the CDR3 is 16 residues. CDR3 bases: TGTGCCAGCAGTTACTCGACCAGTGCGGGCAATCAGCCCCAGCATTTT. Its translation is CASSYSTSAGNQPQHF.

The chain joins TRBV7-3 to TRBJ2-1; 7 bases are a match to TRBD2. Germline lookup yields CDR1 SGHTA and CDR2 FQGTGA. The trim removed 1 base at V and 7 bases at J, leaving 4 bases unmatched. This CDR3 region has 14 residues. Here the CDR3 DNA reads TGTGCCAGCAGCTTAAGCGGGAGTTTTAATGAGCAGTTCTTC. It codes for CASSLSGSFNEQFF.

CDR3: CASSLVTVYSNQPQHF. In nucleotides, the CDR3 is TGTGCCAGCAGTTTAGTTACAGTGTATAGCAATCAGCCCCAGCATTTT. V is TRBV28 and J is TRBJ1-5; no clear D. CDR3 length: 16 residues. Germline V gives CDR1 MDHEN, CDR2 SYDVKM. Trimming removed 2 bases from V and 0 bases from J, with 11 bases in between.

The chain joins TRBV4-1 to TRBJ2-7; 9 bases line up with TRBD1. Germline V gene lookup returns CDR1 MGHRA and CDR2 YSYEKL. The J segment lost 5 bases and the V segment lost 0 bases, leaving 5 bases of the junction unmatched. The CDR3 spans 15 residues. CDR3: CASSQDEGQGNEQYF. The CDR3 region has the DNA TGCGCCAGCAGCCAAGATGAAGGACAGGGGAACGAGCAGTACTTC.

This clone was seen more than once but under ten times. V gene TRBV19 combines with J gene TRBJ1-2; D unresolved. The V end was cut by 4 bases, the J end by 2 bases, with 14 bases between. The germline V gene encodes CDR1 LNHDA and CDR2 SQIVND (reference sequence). The CDR3 length is 15 residues. The CDR3 nucleotides are TGTGCCAGTAGTACAAATGGGCGGGTCAACTATGGCTACACCTTC. It is translated as CASSTNGRVNYGYTF.

The V gene is TRBV5-1, the J gene TRBJ2-7; D uncertain. The CDR3 totals 14 residues. V lost 0 bases, J lost 0 bases, and 7 bases lay in between. CDR1 and CDR2 (germline): SGHRS, YFSETQ. The CDR3 nucleotides read TGCGCCAGCAGCTTGGTCACTTCCTCCTACGAGCAGTACTTC. Its translation is CASSLVTSSYEQYF.

The rearrangement links TRBV2 to TRBJ2-7; maybe TRBD2 (7 bases). The germline V gene encodes CDR1 SNHLY and CDR2 FYNNEI. Trimming stripped 6 bases from V and 1 base from J, with 13 bases between. The CDR3 sequence is 14 residues long. The CDR3 sequence: CASRRGGVSYEQYF. CDR3 in DNA: TGTGCCAGCAGGCGCGGGGGCGTATCCTACGAGCAGTACTTC.

The V gene is TRBV15, the J gene TRBJ2-7, with a weak D call TRBD2 (6 bases). In germline, CDR1 is LNHNV, CDR2 YYDKDF (reference sequence). The V end lost 0 bases, the J end lost 4 bases, and 13 bases lay between the germline ends. This CDR3 contains 15 residues. The CDR3 bases are TGTGCCACCAGCAGAGATTTCAGCGGGTTTTACGAGCAGTACTTC. This codes for CATSRDFSGFYEQYF. Full variable domain (outside the CDR3, taken from reference TRBV15 and TRBJ2-7): DAMVIQNPRYQVTQFGKPVTLSCSQTLNHNVMYWYQQKSSQAPKLLFHYYDKDFNNEADTPDNFQSRRPNTSFCFLDIRSPGLGDTAMYLCATSRDFSGFYEQYFGPGTRLTVT.

J is TRBJ2-1 and V is TRBV19; 8 nucleotides match TRBD2. Trimming took 4 bases from V and 9 from J; bases not matched to a gene: 5. This CDR3 is built from 13 residues. Germline values: CDR1 LNHDA, CDR2 SQIVND (reference sequence). CDR3 nucleotides: TGTGCCAGTAGTAAAGTAGCGGGGCGTGAGCAGTTCTTC. It yields the protein CASSKVAGREQFF.

This clone was seen a few times. The rearrangement links TRBV18 to TRBJ2-5; 15 nucleotides line up with TRBD2. The CDR3 sequence is 18 residues long. Unmatched junction bases numbered 10, after V lost 6 bases and J lost 2 bases. The germline V gene encodes CDR1 KGHSH and CDR2 LQKENI. CDR3 in DNA: TGTGCCAGCTCCCGGAACCCGGGACTAGCGGGGGGACAAGAGACCCAGTACTTC. Translated, it gives CASSRNPGLAGGQETQYF.

V usage is TRBV7-9 and J usage is TRBJ2-1; 8 bases line up with TRBD2. Germline V gene lookup returns CDR1 SEHNR and CDR2 FQNEAQ (reference sequence). With V trimmed by 5 bases and J by 5 bases, 5 bases remained unmatched. CDR3 length equals 14 residues. The CDR3 DNA is TGTGCCAGCAGCCGGGGACTAGGAAACAATGAGCAGTTCTTC. This sequence encodes CASSRGLGNNEQFF.

This clone was recorded a few times. The chain is built from TRBV20-1 and TRBJ2-7, with D possibly TRBD2 on 5 matching bases. The V end was cut by 6 bases, the J end by 3 bases, with 9 bases between. This CDR3 comprises 11 residues. Germline CDR1 and CDR2: DFQATT and SNEGSKA (reference sequence). The CDR3 region is CSARGSYEQYF. The CDR3 nucleotides read TGCAGTGCCCGGGGAAGCTACGAGCAGTACTTC.

The genes are TRBV9 and TRBJ2-3; 8 bases agree with TRBD2. From germline, CDR1 is SGDLS and CDR2 YYNGEE. V shed 0 bases, J shed 2 bases, and the junction held 2 bases outside the gene matches. This CDR3 contains 15 residues. The DNA for the CDR3 is TGTGCCAGCAGCGTAGCGGGGGGGTTCACAGATACGCAGTATTTT. It codes for CASSVAGGFTDTQYF.

The chain links TRBV7-9 to TRBJ2-7, with a possible D match to TRBD1 (5 bases). Looked up from germline, CDR1 is SEHNR and CDR2 is FQNEAQ (reference sequence). The CDR3 has 14 residues. Trimming shortened V by 6 bases and J by 2 bases, and 14 bases separated the two germline ends. CDR3 DNA: TGTGCCAGCAGTTTCTCGGACACCCCCTACGAGCAGTACTTC. Its protein is CASSFSDTPYEQYF.

The rearrangement uses TRBV19 and TRBJ1-1; TRBD1 matches 9 bases. The CDR3 length is 17 residues. The germline CDR1 and CDR2 sequences are LNHDA and SQIVND (reference sequence). The V segment lost 5 bases and the J segment 0 bases; nucleotides outside the gene matches: 10. The CDR3 bases are TGTGCCAGTAGTCGCCAGGACAGGGGAATACTGAACACTGAAGCTTTCTTT. This codes for CASSRQDRGILNTEAFF.

The rearrangement uses TRBV6-5 and TRBJ1-5; TRBD1 matches at 12 bases. J was trimmed by 7 bases and V by 4 bases; bases with no gene match: 8. The CDR3 is made up of 16 amino acids. Per the germline V gene, CDR1 is MNHEY and CDR2 is SVGAGI. The CDR3 DNA reads as TGTGCCAGCAGTTCCGGGACAGGGGGCGGCCGGCAGCCCCAGCATTTT. This codes for CASSSGTGGGRQPQHF.

CDR3 loop: CASTQGGGDGYTF. CDR3 DNA sequence: TGTGCCAGTACCCAGGGAGGGGGTGATGGCTACACCTTC. The gene calls are TRBV19 and TRBJ1-2; a weak D match, TRBD1 (6 bases). This CDR3 comprises 13 residues. Germline V lookup: CDR1 LNHDA, CDR2 SQIVND (reference sequence). Trimming took 7 bases from V and 6 from J, leaving 15 bases between them.

This clone appeared a single time. The chain uses TRBV29-1 and TRBJ2-2; perhaps TRBD2 as D (5 bases). Germline V gives CDR1 SQVTM, CDR2 ANQGSEA. V lost 7 bases to trimming and J lost 4 bases, with 19 bases between them. This CDR3 contains 15 residues. CDR3 residues: CSALEGGRATGELFF. The CDR3 coding sequence is TGCAGCGCCCTAGAGGGCGGAAGAGCCACCGGGGAGCTGTTTTTT.

Comments on this clone: The sample contains more than one DNA sequence encoding this CDR3. This chain uses TRBV13 with TRBJ1-3, with D possibly matching TRBD1 (5 bases). The CDR3 extends over 15 amino acids. With 5 bases removed from V and 0 bases from J, the gap between germline ends came to 11 bases. The germline CDR1 and CDR2 sequences are PRHDT and FYEKMQ (reference sequence). CDR3 loop: CASSPGLFSGNTIYF. The CDR3 DNA reads TGTGCCAGCAGCCCGGGACTGTTCTCTGGAAACACCATATATTTT.

The chain joins TRBV27 to TRBJ1-2; no definite D call. Germline V lookup: CDR1 MNHEY, CDR2 SMNVEV (reference sequence). V dropped 0 bases and J dropped 5 bases, with 13 bases sitting between them. This CDR3 contains 15 residues. The CDR3 DNA follows: TGTGCCAGCAGTTTATCTTCATTCCCTATTTATGGCTACACCTTC. Amino acids: CASSLSSFPIYGYTF.

The table lists this clone with a count of one. This chain uses TRBV7-2 with TRBJ2-7; tentatively, D is TRBD1 (6 bases). Germline-derived CDR1 and CDR2 are SGHTA and FQGNSA. This CDR3 has 14 amino acids. The V gene lost 3 bases and the J gene lost 2 bases, with 11 bases spanning the gap. Here the CDR3 reads CASSLTGLTYEQYF. As DNA, the CDR3 is TGTGCCAGCAGCTTGACAGGCCTAACCTACGAGCAGTACTTC.

The CDR3 is CASSPGLAGLYEQYF. DNA of the CDR3: TGTGCCAGCAGCCCCGGACTAGCGGGACTCTACGAGCAGTACTTC. The chain carries TRBV7-9 and TRBJ2-7; TRBD2 agrees at 12 bases. Trimming at V came to 5 bases and at J to 3 bases, leaving 5 bases not matched to a gene. This CDR3 comprises 15 residues. Germline loops: CDR1 SEHNR, CDR2 FQNEAQ (reference sequence).

This clone was observed a handful of times. The chain combines TRBV5-1 with TRBJ2-1; 14 nucleotides agree with TRBD2. The germline V gene has CDR1 SGHRS and CDR2 YFSETQ. The CDR3 consists of 18 residues. V was clipped by 0 bases and J by 1 base; unmatched bases: 3. This CDR3 reads CASSLAGTSGSSYNEQFF. The CDR3 nucleotides are TGCGCCAGCAGCTTGGCCGGGACTAGCGGGAGTTCCTACAATGAGCAGTTCTTC.

The CDR3: CASSPRRAGVLYEQYF. CDR3 nucleotides: TGTGCCAGTAGTCCCCGCCGAGCCGGGGTTCTATACGAGCAGTACTTC. The chain is built from TRBV19 and TRBJ2-7; a weak D match, TRBD2 (5 bases). Germline V gene data show CDR1 as LNHDA and CDR2 as SQIVND (reference sequence). This CDR3 comprises 16 residues. V lost 5 bases and J lost 4, with 21 bases in between.

The chain carries TRBV6-5 and TRBJ2-7; TRBD2 matches at 8 bases. CDR3 length: 15 residues. V was pared by 6 bases and J by 2 bases, with 9 bases of the junction left unmatched. CDR1 and CDR2 (germline): MNHEY, SVGAGI. The CDR3 sequence is CASRLTSAGAYEQYF. CDR3 bases: TGTGCCAGCAGACTTACATCAGCGGGAGCCTACGAGCAGTACTTC.

The genes are TRBV5-6 and TRBJ1-2; 7 nucleotides agree with TRBD1. V lost 4 bases and J lost 5; bases outside the gene matches: 5. The germline gives CDR1 SGHDT, CDR2 YYEEEE. The CDR3 has 13 amino acids. For the CDR3, the DNA is TGTGCCAGCAGCCCTTTACAGGGGTATGGCTACACCTTC. This translates into CASSPLQGYGYTF.